This record looks at one TCR beta chain sequence and its context. Its antigen is unknown. The sample belongs to a study of cytomegalovirus exposure and HLA in healthy donors. The wider study: Earlier results showed 117 million unique TCR beta sequences derived from some 180 million T cells.

The study, taken as a whole, reports: The study recorded some 160 TCR beta chains that were cytomegalovirus-associated. For TCR beta chains, V- and J-gene trimming was later linked to a missense DCLRE1C variant.

The germline V gene has CDR1 SGDLS and CDR2 YYNGEE. Trimming shortened V by 0 bases and J by 1 base, and 5 bases separated the two germline ends. The length of the CDR3 is 13 residues. PCR amplification relied on 60 Vbeta primers (plus 13 Jbeta primers). Source study methods: In a later analysis, 80 million to 100 million unique TCR beta chains included roughly 11 million shared by two or more donors. Sequencing was performed with immunoSEQ multiplex PCR; in TCRdb, only in-frame clones are kept and a portion is missing. The DNA gave D and trimming, while V, J and clone size come from that table. The sample lists 75,000 to 95,000 clones; more than 60% were seen once.

The sequencing input was PBMCs. The V call is TRBV9, the J call TRBJ2-7; D is uncertain. The TCR sequence derives from a man between 25 and 39 years old in good health and CMV-seronegative. The CDR3 DNA is TGTGCCAGCAGCGTAGGTCAATCCTACGAGCAGTACTTC. Its translation is CASSVGQSYEQYF.